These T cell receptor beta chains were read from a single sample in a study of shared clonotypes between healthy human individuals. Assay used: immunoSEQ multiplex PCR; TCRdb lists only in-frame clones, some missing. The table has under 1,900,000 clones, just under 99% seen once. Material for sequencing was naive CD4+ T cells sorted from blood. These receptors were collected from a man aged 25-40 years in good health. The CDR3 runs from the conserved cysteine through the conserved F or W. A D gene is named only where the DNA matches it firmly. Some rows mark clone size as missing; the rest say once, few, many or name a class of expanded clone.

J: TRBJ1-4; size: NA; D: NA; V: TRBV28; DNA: TGTGCCAGCAGTTTAGTATACGGGGATGAAAAACTGTTTTTT; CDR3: CASSLVYGDEKLFF
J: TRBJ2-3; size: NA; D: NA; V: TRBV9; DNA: TGTGCCAGCAGCGTAACCCAGGAGGGCGGGGATACGCAGTATTTT; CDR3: CASSVTQEGGDTQYF
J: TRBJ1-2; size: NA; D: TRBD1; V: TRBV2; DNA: TGTGCCAGCAGTATCGTCGGGACAGGATACCTCTCAAACTATGGCTACACCTTC; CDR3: CASSIVGTGYLSNYGYTF
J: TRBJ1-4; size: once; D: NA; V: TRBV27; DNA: TGTGCCAGCAGTTTATTGGGGGCAGGTGAAAAACTGTTTTTT; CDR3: CASSLLGAGEKLFF
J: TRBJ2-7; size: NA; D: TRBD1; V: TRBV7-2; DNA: TGTGCCAGTAGGTGGGACAGACAACCCTACGAGCAGTACTTC; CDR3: CASRWDRQPYEQYF
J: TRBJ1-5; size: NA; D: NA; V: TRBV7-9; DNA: TGTGCCAGCAGCTTCAGTAGCAATCAGCCCCAGCATTTT; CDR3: CASSFSSNQPQHF
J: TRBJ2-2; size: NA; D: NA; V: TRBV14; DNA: TGTGCCAGCAGCCAAGATTCGTCCGGGGAGCTGTTTTTT; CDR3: CASSQDSSGELFF
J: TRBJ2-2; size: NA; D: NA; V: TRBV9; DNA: TGTGCCAGCAGCGTTCCCAGGGACACCGGGGAGCTGTTTTTT; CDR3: CASSVPRDTGELFF
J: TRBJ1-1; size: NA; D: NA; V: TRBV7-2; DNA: TGTGCCAGCACCCAAGACAGGTTCAACACTGAAGCTTTCTTT; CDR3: CASTQDRFNTEAFF
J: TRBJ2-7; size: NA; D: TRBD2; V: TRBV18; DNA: TGTGCCAGCTCACCACGTACGACTAGCGGGAGTTACGAGCAGTACTTC; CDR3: CASSPRTTSGSYEQYF
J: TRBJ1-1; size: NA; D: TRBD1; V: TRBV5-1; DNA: TGCGCCAGCAGTCCCGGGACAGGGGGCGGGGAAGCTTTCTTT; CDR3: CASSPGTGGGEAFF
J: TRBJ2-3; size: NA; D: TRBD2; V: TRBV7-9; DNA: TGTGCCAGCAGCTTGCGAGCGGGGAGGGGCGTTTTGGATACGCAGTATTTT; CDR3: CASSLRAGRGVLDTQYF
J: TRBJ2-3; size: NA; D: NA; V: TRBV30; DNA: TGTGCCTGGTCCGTGAAAGATACGCAGTATTTT; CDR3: CAWSVKDTQYF
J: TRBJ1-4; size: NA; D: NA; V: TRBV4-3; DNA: TGCGCCAGCAGCCTACAGGGAACTAATGAAAAACTGTTTTTT; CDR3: CASSLQGTNEKLFF
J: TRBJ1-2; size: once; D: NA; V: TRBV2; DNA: TGTGCCAGCAGACCCCCAGGAGTCGTCGGCTACACCTTC; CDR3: CASRPPGVVGYTF
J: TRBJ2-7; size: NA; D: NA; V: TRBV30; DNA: TGTGCCTTAATTGGGGCGGGCGTTTTCGGGACCTACGAGCAGTACTTC; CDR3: CALIGAGVFGTYEQYF
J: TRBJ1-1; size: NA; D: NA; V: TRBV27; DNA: TGTGCCAGCAGCTCTTACCTATGGCAGGGAGGTTTCACTGAAGCTTTCTTT; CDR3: CASSSYLWQGGFTEAFF
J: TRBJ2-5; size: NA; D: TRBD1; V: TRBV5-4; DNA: TGTGCCAGCAGTTTCCCGGGACAGGGGACGGAGACCCAGTACTTC; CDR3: CASSFPGQGTETQYF
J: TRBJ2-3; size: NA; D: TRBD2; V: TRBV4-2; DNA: TGTGCCAGCAGCCGAGTTCGGGGGACTACGTCAGATACGCAGTATTTT; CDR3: CASSRVRGTTSDTQYF
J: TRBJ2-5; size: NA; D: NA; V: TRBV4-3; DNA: TGCGCCAGCAGCCAAGAGGAAGGAGAGACCCAGTACTTC; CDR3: CASSQEEGETQYF
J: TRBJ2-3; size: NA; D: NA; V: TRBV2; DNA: TGTGCCAGCAGGCGGGGAGTTGGAGATACGCAGTATTTT; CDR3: CASRRGVGDTQYF
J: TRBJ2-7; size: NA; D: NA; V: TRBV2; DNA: TGTGCCAGCAGTCAGCGGGACAGCTATAAATTC; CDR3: CASSQRDSYKF
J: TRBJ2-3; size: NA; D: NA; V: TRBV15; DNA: TGTGCCACCAGCAGAGTCGGGGGGCGGGGAGATACGCAGTATTTT; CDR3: CATSRVGGRGDTQYF
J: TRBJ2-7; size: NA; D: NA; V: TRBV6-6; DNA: TGTGCCAGCAGTTACGCAGGGTTGGCCTACGAGCAGTACTTC; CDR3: CASSYAGLAYEQYF
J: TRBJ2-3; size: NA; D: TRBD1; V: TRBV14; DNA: TGTGCCAGCAGCCAAGAGGACAGGGGGCGATGGTCCTTGAAGACAGATACGCAGTATTTT; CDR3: CASSQEDRGRWSLKTDTQYF
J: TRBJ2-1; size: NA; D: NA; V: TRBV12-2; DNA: TGTGCAAGTCGCTCCAGGGGACTAGCGGAGAACAATGAGCAGTTCTTC; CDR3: CASRSRGLAENNEQFF
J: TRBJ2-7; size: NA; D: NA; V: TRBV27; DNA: TGTGCCAGCAGTTTTGGCAGGGGTAAATACGAGCAGTACTTC; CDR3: CASSFGRGKYEQYF
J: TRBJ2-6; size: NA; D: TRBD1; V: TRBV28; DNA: TGTGCCAGCAGTTTCATTTCAGGGGGTTTTGGGGCCAACGTCCTGACTTTC; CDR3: CASSFISGGFGANVLTF
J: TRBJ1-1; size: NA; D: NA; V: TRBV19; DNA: TGTGCCAGTAGTGCGGGGAACACTGAAGCTTTCTTT; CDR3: CASSAGNTEAFF
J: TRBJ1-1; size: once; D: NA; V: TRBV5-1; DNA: TGCGCCAGCAGCCCCAGGGGAGGGAACACTGAAGCTTTCTTT; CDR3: CASSPRGGNTEAFF
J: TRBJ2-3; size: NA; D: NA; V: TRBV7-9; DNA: TGTGCCAGCAGCCCGCCTGGGGAGGTTACGCAGTATTTT; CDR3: CASSPPGEVTQYF
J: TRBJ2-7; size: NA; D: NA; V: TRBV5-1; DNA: TGCGCCAGCAGCCTGACTTCCGTGGCCACCTACGAGCAGTACTTC; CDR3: CASSLTSVATYEQYF
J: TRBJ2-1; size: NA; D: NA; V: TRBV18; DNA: TGTGCCAGCTCACCACCTCCGCAGGACTTCTACAATGAGCAGTTCTTC; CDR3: CASSPPPQDFYNEQFF
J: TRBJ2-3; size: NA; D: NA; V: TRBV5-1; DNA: TGCGCCAGCATAGACAGTTACACAGATACGCAGTATTTT; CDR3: CASIDSYTDTQYF
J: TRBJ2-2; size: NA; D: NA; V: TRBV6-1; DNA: TGTGCCAGCAGTGAAGGGTGGACAAGCAGGACCGGGGAGCTGTTTTTT; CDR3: CASSEGWTSRTGELFF
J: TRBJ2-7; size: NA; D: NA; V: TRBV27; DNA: TGTGCCAGCAGTTTTCGTCTCCGCGGCGGGCTCAGGAACTACGAGCAGTACTTC; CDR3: CASSFRLRGGLRNYEQYF
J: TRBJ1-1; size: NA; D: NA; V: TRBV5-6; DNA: TGTGCCAGCAGTCTACAGGGAGGATTAAACACTGAAGCTTTCTTT; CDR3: CASSLQGGLNTEAFF
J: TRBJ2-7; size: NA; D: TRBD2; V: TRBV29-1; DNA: TGCAGCGTTGGGCCCTCGATAGCGGGAGGGCGAGAGCAGTACTTC; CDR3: CSVGPSIAGGREQYF
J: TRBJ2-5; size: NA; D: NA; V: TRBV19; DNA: TGTGCCAGTAGTATTTTCGGAGAGACCCAGTACTTC; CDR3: CASSIFGETQYF
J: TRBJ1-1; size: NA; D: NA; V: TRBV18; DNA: TGTGCCAGCTCACCGGGGTGGAAGGACACTGAAGCTTTCTTT; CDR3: CASSPGWKDTEAFF
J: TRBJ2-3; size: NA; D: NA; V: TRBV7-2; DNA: TGTGCCAGCAGCCGTACCAGGGCCGGTAGCGGTACGCAGTATTTT; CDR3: CASSRTRAGSGTQYF
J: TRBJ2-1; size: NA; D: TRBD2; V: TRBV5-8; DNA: TGTGCCAGCAGGGTACTAGCGGGAGCACCCCCCGAGCAGTTCTTC; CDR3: CASRVLAGAPPEQFF
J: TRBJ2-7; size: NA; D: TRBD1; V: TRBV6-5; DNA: TGTGCCAGCAGTTACAGTGGACAGGGGGCCGGCGAGCAGTACTTC; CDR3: CASSYSGQGAGEQYF
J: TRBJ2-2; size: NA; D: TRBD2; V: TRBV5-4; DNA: TGTGCCACTACGACTACTAGCGGTACCGGGGAGCTGTTTTTT; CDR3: CATTTTSGTGELFF
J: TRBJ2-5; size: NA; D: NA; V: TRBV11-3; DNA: TGTGCCAGCAGCTTGGGTTACCAAGAGACCCAGTACTTC; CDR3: CASSLGYQETQYF
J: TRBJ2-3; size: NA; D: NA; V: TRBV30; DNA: TGTGCCTGGAGGTCATCCCTAGATACGCAGTATTTT; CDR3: CAWRSSLDTQYF
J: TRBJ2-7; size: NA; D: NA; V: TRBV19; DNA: TGTGCCAGTAGTAAATTTTCCGCTTATGACTACGAGCAGTACTTC; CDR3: CASSKFSAYDYEQYF
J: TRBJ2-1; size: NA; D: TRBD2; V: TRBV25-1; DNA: TGTGCCAGCAGTGGCCTAGCGGGAGGGAGTGGACCCTACAATGAGCAGTTCTTC; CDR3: CASSGLAGGSGPYNEQFF
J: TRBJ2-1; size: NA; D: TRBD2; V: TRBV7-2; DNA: TGTGCCAGCAGCACGGGACTAGCACACAATGAGCAGTTCTTC; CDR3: CASSTGLAHNEQFF
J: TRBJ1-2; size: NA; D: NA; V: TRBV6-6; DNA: TGTGCCAGCATCGACCTAGCAGGCTACACCTTC; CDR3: CASIDLAGYTF
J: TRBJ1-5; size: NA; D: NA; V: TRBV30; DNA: TGTGCCTGGAGTGTAGGCGGGTCGGGCAATCAGCCCCAGCATTTT; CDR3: CAWSVGGSGNQPQHF
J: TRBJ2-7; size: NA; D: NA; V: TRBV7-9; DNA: TGTGCCAGCAGCTTACAGGGAAGATACGAGCAGTACTTC; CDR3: CASSLQGRYEQYF
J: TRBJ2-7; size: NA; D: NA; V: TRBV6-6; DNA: TGTGCCAGCAGCTCCCCTGGGGACGGTTTCTACGAGCAGTACTTC; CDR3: CASSSPGDGFYEQYF
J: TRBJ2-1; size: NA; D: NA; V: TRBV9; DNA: TGTGCCAGCAGCGTGAAGACTACTCCGTACAATGAGCAGTTCTTC; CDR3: CASSVKTTPYNEQFF